Presented here are 7 T cell receptor beta chains from one specimen sequenced in a study of blood T cell repertoires in COVID-19. Method: immunoSEQ multiplex PCR; TCRdb's copy keeps in-frame clones and lacks some. The table lists fewer than 95,000 clones, roughly 78% of them singletons, with around an eighth in the top ten. Sequencing was carried out using peripheral blood. All receptors come from a woman aged 80 or over with acute or convalescent COVID-19.

Sample share makes this clone medium-sized (0.01 to 0.1%). The genes are TRBV9 and TRBJ2-2; maybe TRBD2 (6 bases). The CDR3 runs to 16 residues. Trimming took 4 bases from V and 0 from J, leaving 13 bases between them. Germline lookup yields CDR1 SGDLS and CDR2 YYNGEE. The CDR3 loop reads CASSLSGGANTGELFF. The CDR3 DNA is TGTGCCAGCAGCCTTTCCGGGGGAGCGAACACCGGGGAGCTGTTTTTT.

The genes are TRBV3-1 (or the pseudogene TRBV3-2) and TRBJ2-7; D is possibly TRBD2 (6 bases). Germline CDR1 reads LGHDT; CDR2 reads YNNKEL (reference sequence). V dropped 6 bases and J dropped 4 bases, with 22 bases sitting between them. The CDR3 is made up of 16 amino acids. CDR3 nucleotides: TGTGCCAGCAGACCCTCCGGGACTCAATTTACTTACGAGCAGTACTTC. Its protein product is CASRPSGTQFTYEQYF.

The chain carries TRBV7-3 and TRBJ1-1, with 8 positions matching TRBD1. J lost 1 base, V lost 4 bases, and 5 bases had no gene match. Germline lookup yields CDR1 SGHTA and CDR2 FQGTGA. The CDR3 contains 15 residues. The CDR3 nucleotides are TGTGCCAGCAGCTCTACGGACAGGGAGAACACTGAAGCTTTCTTT. This gives the protein CASSSTDRENTEAFF. Combining the CDR3 with reference TRBV7-3 and TRBJ1-1 gives the whole variable domain GAGVSQTPSNKVTEKGKYVELRCDPISGHTALYWYRQSLGQGPEFLIYFQGTGAADDSGLPNDRFFAVRPEGSVSTLKIQRTERGDSAVYLCASSSTDRENTEAFFGQGTRLTVV.

The chain links TRBV28 to TRBJ1-4; no clear D. The CDR3 sequence is 13 residues long. CDR1 and CDR2 (germline): MDHEN, SYDVKM. Trimming took 2 bases from V and 7 from J, leaving 8 bases between them. The CDR3 region is CASSLTGIEKLFF. The CDR3 region has the DNA TGTGCCAGCAGTTTAACCGGTATTGAAAAACTGTTTTTT.

The chain carries TRBV18 and TRBJ2-7; unclear D gene. The V end was cut by 2 bases, the J end by 4 bases, with 9 bases between. The CDR3 totals 13 residues. The germline CDR1 and CDR2 sequences are KGHSH and LQKENI. CDR3 sequence: CASSPAIQYEQYF. DNA of the CDR3: TGTGCCAGCTCACCAGCGATTCAATACGAGCAGTACTTC.

This clone has a single count. The chain employs TRBV5-1 and TRBJ1-6, with D tentatively TRBD1 (6 bases). This CDR3 contains 14 residues. Germline-derived CDR1 and CDR2 are SGHRS and YFSETQ. The V end was cut by 3 bases, the J end by 10 bases, with 14 bases between. CDR3 sequence reads: CASSSRTVGSPLHF. CDR3 nucleotide sequence: TGCGCCAGCAGCTCTCGGACAGTAGGATCACCCCTCCACTTT.

The rearrangement links TRBV9 to TRBJ1-1; no clear D gene. Trimming removed 2 bases at V and 3 bases at J, with 8 bases between. There are 13 residues in the CDR3. CDR1 and CDR2 from the germline V gene are SGDLS and YYNGEE. The CDR3 DNA reads TGTGCCAGCAGCGTTACGAGCTACACTGAAGCTTTCTTT. This gives the protein CASSVTSYTEAFF.